One TCR beta chain is described in this entry. This clonotype was counted only a few times. Its antigen has not been determined. No per-base quality is available; no much larger clone lies one base away. These data originate in a study of human T cells and chemical hapten exposure (dated by TCRdb to the early 2020s). Notes on the research overall: For sensitization, 2% DPC in acetone was applied to a roughly 2 cm by roughly 2 cm area of upper inner arm skin. Libraries were pooled for sequencing, and variation in per-sample TCR yields was attributed mainly to small differences in library volumes within the pool. Blood was sampled from patients pre-sensitization (week 0) and at 2, 6 and about 24 weeks after DPC sensitization. In alopecia patients, the study followed how the peripheral blood TCR repertoire changed in vivo over primary and secondary sensitization to diphenylcyclopropenone (DPC), a hapten. The mostly female patient cohort included alopecia areata with under or over 50% scalp involvement, alopecia totalis and alopecia universalis. For TCR sequencing, blood came from 25 to 35 alopecia patients at anywhere from one to four time points (pre-sensitization, 2, 6 and 24 weeks). Patch testing on the upper back used Finn chambers containing 0.01% DPC, with scoring done after 6 days according to International Contact Dermatitis Research Group standards. Patients additionally received weekly therapeutic DPC doses to the scalp throughout the approximately 25-week study period. The full study reports these points: Significantly more large CDR3 similarity clusters were formed by expanded TCRs than by pre-sensitization or healthy control sets, consistent with antigen-driven responses. DPC sensitization did not change the number of TCRs with a frequency above 1 in 1000, and there was no evidence of changes in global repertoire structure. A positive correlation was found between the number of PT1 expanded TCRs and patch test score, with significance reached at thresholds 8, 16 and 32 but not 4. Alopecia, a presumed autoimmune disease, was present in all patients, so the immune response of the patients might differ from that of healthy individuals. After repeated subsampling, changes were observed in the strength of the expansion versus patch-test correlation and in the threshold at which the correlation became significant.

The sample's time point label, in plain terms: pre-sensitization, week 0. Reading the label with the study, this specimen's treatment or condition is: therapeutic diphenylcyclopropenone sensitization with weekly scalp DPC. At each patch-test visit, blood was drawn before the patch test was applied. Patients were considered eligible if aged 18 to 70, diagnosed with alopecia and deemed suitable for DPC therapy, and patients were excluded if pregnant. Unfractionated whole blood was collected in Tempus Blood RNA tubes, and total RNA was extracted from that blood. The protocol used for the library was RACE. The data were produced on a NextSeq 500. Library preparation attached unique molecular identifiers to individual cDNA molecules for quantitative, reproducible TCR counting. Each blood RNA sample was used to sequence both TCR alpha and TCR beta chains. Per the source publication's procedure: Samples had a median of roughly 98,000 TCRs, with a range from roughly 23,224 to 700,000. V, J and CDR3 annotation of the TCR reads was carried out using the Decombinator software suite. For the PS versus PT1 abundance plots, all samples were subsampled to the same number of TCRs (28,000). Expanded TCRs were defined as absent before sensitization and observed at least eight times at the 2-week time point. The public reads were quality trimmed at Q25 with fastp and then assembled into clones with MiXCR by TCRdb, keeping productive beta chains. Rows are unified per CDR3 protein, each entry keeping the most common DNA and genes. In this record, the V and J calls reflect TCRdb's handling and not the investigators' own analysis. Counted in this sample were 250,000 to 300,000 distinct CDR3 sequences; about 7.7% of them appeared once. The ten largest make up 0.9% to 1.5% of the sample.

Reading from cysteine to phenylalanine, the CDR3 counts 15 amino acids. The retained sequence is limited to the CDR3, 45 bases, with the frame set at the first base. V lost 9 bases and J lost 1 base; the stretch between them is 18 bases long. CDR1 and CDR2, per the germline V gene, are ENHRY and SYGVKD. This chain joins TRBV10-3 to TRBJ2-5, with a weak D call of TRBD1 (6 bases match). This specimen was whole blood, taken in connection with sensitization to the hapten diphenylcyclopropenone (DPC). The receptor was derived from a man aged 18 to 35 with alopecia areata. Some clones in this sample may be carry-over from other donors' samples. The nucleotides read TGTGCCATTACGAAAACAACAGGGCTCCAAGAGACCCAGTACTTC. It codes for CAITKTTGLQETQYF.